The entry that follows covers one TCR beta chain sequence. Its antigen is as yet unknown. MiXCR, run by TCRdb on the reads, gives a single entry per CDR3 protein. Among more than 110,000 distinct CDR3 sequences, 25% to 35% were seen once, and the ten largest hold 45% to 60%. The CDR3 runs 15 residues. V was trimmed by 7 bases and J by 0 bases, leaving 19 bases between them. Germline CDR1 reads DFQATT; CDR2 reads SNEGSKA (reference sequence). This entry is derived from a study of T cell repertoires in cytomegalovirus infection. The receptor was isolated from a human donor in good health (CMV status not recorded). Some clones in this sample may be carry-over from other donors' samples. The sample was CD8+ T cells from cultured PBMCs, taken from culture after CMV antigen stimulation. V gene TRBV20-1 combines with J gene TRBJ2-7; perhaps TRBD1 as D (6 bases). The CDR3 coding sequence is TGCAGTGGCGCTGGTACAGGGATTAACTCCTACGAGCAGTACTTC. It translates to CSGAGTGINSYEQYF.